The sequence of this TCR beta chain was determined in a study of shared T cell receptors in the human thymus. Measured with immunoSEQ multiplex PCR; TCRdb has only the in-frame clones, and not every one. This sample has about 380,000 clones, with about 95% found just once. In the case of this clone: The sample holds other DNA sequences that translate to the same CDR3.

CDR1 and CDR2 (germline): LNHDA, SQIVND (reference sequence). Trimming shortened V by 3 bases and J by 2 bases, and 0 bases separated the two germline ends. This CDR3 has 11 amino acids. The sequenced sample was thymocytes. The gene calls are TRBV19 and TRBJ2-3; D unresolved. This sequence was found in a human donor. CDR3 amino acids: CASSITDTQYF. The CDR3 DNA sequence: TGTGCCAGTAGTATCACAGATACGCAGTATTTT.